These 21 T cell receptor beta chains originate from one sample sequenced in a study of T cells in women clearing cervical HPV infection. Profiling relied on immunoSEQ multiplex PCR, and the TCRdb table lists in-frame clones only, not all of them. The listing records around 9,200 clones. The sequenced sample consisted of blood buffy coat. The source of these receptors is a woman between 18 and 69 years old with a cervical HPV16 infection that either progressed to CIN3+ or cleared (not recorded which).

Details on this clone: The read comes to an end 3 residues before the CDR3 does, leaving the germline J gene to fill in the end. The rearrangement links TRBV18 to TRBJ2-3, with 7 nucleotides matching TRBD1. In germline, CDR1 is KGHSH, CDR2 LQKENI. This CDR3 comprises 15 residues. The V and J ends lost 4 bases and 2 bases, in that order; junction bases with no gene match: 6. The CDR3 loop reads CASSLQGPSTDTQYF. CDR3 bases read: TGTGCCAGCTCACTACAGGGGCCCTCCACAGATACG.

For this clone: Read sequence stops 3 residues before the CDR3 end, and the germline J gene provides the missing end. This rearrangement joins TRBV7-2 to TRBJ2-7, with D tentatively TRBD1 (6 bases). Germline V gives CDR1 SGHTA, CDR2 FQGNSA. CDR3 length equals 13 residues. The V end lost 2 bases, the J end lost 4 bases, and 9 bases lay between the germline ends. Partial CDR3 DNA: TGTGCCAGCAGCTTACAGAGGGGGTACGAG. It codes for CASSLQRGYE. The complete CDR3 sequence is CASSLQRGYEQYF.

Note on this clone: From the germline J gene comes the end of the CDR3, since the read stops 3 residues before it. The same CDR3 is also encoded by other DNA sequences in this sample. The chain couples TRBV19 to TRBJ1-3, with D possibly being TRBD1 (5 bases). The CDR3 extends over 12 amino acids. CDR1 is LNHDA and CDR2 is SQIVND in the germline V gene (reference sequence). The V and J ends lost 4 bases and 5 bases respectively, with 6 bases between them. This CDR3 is CASSRQRNTIYF. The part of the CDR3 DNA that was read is TGTGCCAGTAGTAGACAGAGAAACACC.

The CDR3 DNA, read in part, is TGCAGTGCCACGGGACTAGCGGGGGGCCGGTACCAAGAGACC. Translated: CSATGLAGGRYQET. Given in full, the CDR3 is CSATGLAGGRYQETQYF. The J gene is TRBJ2-5, the V gene TRBV20-1; 15 nucleotides line up with TRBD2. The read halts 3 residues ahead of the CDR3 end, with the missing end drawn from the germline J gene. The ends lost 6 bases at V and 0 bases at J; junction bases unmatched: 8. Germline CDR1 is DFQATT and CDR2 is SNEGSKA (reference sequence). There are 17 residues in the CDR3.

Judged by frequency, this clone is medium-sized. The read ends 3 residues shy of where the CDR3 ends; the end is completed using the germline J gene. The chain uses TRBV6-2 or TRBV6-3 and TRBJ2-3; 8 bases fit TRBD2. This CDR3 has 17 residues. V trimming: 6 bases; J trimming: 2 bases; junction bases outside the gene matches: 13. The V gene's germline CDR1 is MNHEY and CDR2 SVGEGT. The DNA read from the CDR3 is TGTGCCAGCAGCAACCAACACTTTAGCGGGGACACAGATACG. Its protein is CASSNQHFSGDTDT. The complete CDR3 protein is CASSNQHFSGDTDTQYF.

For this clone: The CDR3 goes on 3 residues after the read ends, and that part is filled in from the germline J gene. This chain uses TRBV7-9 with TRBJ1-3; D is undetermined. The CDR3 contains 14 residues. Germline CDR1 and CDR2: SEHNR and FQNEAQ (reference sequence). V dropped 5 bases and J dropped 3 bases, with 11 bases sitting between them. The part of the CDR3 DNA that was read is TGTGCCAGCAGCCCGGGGTCTCTTGGAAACACC. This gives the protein CASSPGSLGNT. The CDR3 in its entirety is CASSPGSLGNTIYF.

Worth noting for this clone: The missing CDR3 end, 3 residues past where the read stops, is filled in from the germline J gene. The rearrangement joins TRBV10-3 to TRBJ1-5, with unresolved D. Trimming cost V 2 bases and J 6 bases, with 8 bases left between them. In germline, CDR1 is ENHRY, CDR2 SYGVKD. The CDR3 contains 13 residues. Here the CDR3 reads CAISEPEGQPQHF. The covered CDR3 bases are TGTGCCATCAGTGAGCCAGAAGGTCAGCCC.

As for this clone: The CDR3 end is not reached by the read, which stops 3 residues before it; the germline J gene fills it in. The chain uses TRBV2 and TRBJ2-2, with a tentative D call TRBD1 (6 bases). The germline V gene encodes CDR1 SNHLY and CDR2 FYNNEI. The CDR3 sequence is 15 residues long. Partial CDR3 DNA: TGTGCCAGCAGACCCGTCTGGGGGCAGAATTCACCG. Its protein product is CASRPVWGQNSP. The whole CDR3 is CASRPVWGQNSPLFF. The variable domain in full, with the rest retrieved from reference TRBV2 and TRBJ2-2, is EPEVTQTPSHQVTQMGQEVILRCVPISNHLYFYWYRQILGQKVEFLVSFYNNEISEKSEIFDDQFSVERPDGSNFTLKIRSTKLEDSAMYFCASRPVWGQNSPLFFGEGSRLTVL.

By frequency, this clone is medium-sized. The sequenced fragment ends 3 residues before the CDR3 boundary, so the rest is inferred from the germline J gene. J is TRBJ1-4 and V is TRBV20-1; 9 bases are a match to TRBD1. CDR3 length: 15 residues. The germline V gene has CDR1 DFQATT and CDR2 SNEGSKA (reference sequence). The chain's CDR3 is CSARGTGAGAGKLFF. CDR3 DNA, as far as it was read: TGCAGTGCTAGAGGGACAGGGGCCGGGGCGGGGAAA.

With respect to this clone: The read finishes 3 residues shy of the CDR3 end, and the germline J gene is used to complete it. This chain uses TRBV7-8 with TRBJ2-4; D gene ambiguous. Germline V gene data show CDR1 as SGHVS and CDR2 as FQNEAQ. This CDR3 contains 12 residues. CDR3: CASSPTAYGQYF. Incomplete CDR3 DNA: TGTGCCAGCAGCCCCACAGCATATGGT.

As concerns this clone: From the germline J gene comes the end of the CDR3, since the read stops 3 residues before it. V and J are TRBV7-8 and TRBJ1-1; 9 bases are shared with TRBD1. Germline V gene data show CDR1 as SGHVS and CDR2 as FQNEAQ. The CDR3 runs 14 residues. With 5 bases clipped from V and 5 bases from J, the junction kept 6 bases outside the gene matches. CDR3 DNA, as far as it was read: TGTGCCAGCAGCGGACGACAGGGGGTTACTGAA. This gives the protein CASSGRQGVTE. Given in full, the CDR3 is CASSGRQGVTEAFF.

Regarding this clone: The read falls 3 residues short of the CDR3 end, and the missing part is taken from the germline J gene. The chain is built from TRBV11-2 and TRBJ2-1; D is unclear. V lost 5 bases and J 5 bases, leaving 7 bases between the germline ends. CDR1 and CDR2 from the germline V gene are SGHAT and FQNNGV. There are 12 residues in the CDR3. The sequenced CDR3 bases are TGTGCCAGCAGCCTCTTTAACAATGAG. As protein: CASSLFNNE. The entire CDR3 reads CASSLFNNEQFF.

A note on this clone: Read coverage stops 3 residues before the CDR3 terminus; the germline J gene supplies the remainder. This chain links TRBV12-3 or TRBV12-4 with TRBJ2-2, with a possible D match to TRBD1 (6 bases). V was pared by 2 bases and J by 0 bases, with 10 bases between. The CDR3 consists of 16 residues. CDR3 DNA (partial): TGTGCCAGCAGTTTAAAGACAGGTTCGAACACCGGGGAG. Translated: CASSLKTGSNTGE. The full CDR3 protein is CASSLKTGSNTGELFF.

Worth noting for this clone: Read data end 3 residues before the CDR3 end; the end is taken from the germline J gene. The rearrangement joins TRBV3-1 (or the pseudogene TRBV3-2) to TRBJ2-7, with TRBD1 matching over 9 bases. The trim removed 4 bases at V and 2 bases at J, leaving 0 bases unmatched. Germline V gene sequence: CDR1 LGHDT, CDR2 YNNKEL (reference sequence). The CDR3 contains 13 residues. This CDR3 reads CASSRQGAYEQYF. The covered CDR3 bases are TGTGCCAGCAGCCGACAGGGGGCCTACGAG.

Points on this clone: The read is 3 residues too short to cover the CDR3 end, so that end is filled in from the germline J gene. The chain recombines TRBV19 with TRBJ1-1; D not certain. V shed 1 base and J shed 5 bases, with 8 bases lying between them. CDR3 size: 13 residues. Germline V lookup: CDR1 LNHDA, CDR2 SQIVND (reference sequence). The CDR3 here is CASSIVADTEAFF. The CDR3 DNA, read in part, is TGTGCCAGTAGTATAGTTGCAGATACTGAA.

The DNA read from the CDR3 is TGCAGTGCTCCCCGACGCGAAGGCGGGGGGGCCGGACGCAATGAG. Translation: CSAPRREGGGAGRNE. The full CDR3 protein reads CSAPRREGGGAGRNEQFF. This chain joins TRBV20-1 and TRBJ2-1, with 9 bases that match TRBD2. The sequenced fragment ends 3 residues before the CDR3 boundary, so the rest is inferred from the germline J gene. With V trimmed by 5 bases and J by 6 bases, 20 bases remained unmatched. CDR1 is DFQATT, CDR2 SNEGSKA, per germline (reference sequence). CDR3 length: 18 residues.

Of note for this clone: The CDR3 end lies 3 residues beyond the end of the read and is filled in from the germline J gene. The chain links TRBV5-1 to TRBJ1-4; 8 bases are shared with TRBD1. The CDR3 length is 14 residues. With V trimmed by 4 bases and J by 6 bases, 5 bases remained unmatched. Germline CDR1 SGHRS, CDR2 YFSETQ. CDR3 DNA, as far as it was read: TGCGCCAGCAGCGCAGGGGGCCTGGATGAAAAA. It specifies CASSAGGLDEK. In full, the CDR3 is CASSAGGLDEKLFF.

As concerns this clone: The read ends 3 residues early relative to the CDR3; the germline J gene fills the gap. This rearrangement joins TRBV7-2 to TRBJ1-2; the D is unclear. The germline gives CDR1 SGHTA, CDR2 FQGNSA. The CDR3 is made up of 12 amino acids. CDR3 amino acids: CASSFRADTYTF. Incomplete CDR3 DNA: TGTGCCAGCAGCTTTAGGGCAGATACC.

Here the CDR3 reads CASSQPPGQGNSPLHF. The covered CDR3 bases are TGCGCCAGCAGCCAACCTCCGGGACAGGGAAATTCACCC. The chain joins TRBV4-1 to TRBJ1-6, with 9 bases matching TRBD1. The read stops 3 residues short of the end of the CDR3; the missing end is completed from the germline J gene. From germline, CDR1 is MGHRA and CDR2 YSYEKL. The CDR3 extends over 16 amino acids. V gave up 2 bases and J gave up 7 bases; unmatched junction bases: 6.

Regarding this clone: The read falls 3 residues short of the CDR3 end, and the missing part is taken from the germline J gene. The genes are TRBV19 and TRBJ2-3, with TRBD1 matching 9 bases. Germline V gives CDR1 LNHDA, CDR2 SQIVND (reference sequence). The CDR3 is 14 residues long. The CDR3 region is CASRDRGIQETQYF. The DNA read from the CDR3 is TGTGCCAGTAGGGACAGGGGTATTCAAGAGACG.

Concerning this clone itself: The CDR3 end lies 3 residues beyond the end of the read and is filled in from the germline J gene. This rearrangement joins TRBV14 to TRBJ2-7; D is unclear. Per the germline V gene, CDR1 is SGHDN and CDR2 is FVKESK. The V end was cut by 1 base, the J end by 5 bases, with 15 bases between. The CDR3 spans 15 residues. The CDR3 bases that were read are TGTGCCAGCAGCCAAGCGCCCTCACCGCGAAACGAG. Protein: CASSQAPSPRNE. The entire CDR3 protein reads CASSQAPSPRNEQYF.